The 10 T cell receptor beta chains given below trace back to one sample, sequenced in a study of siplizumab effects on memory and regulatory T cells. Clones were read by immunoSEQ multiplex PCR, and TCRdb kept only the in-frame ones, dropping some. The sample comprises 100,000 to 120,000 clones, roughly 92% of which are singletons, and under 1.5% rests with the top ten. The sequencing input was CD4+ T cells sorted from blood. These receptors were collected from a human donor in good health.

The gene calls are TRBV5-4 and TRBJ2-1; D possibly corresponds to TRBD2 (5 bases). CDR3 length: 16 residues. Germline-derived CDR1 and CDR2 are SGHNT and YYREEE (reference sequence). Trimming stripped 4 bases from V and 4 bases from J, with 18 bases between. CDR3 amino acids: CASSKAVASSYNEQFF. The CDR3 region has the DNA TGTGCCAGCAGCAAAGCGGTGGCTAGCAGTTACAATGAGCAGTTCTTC.

The rearrangement links TRBV27 to TRBJ2-2, with D maybe TRBD2 (5 bases). This CDR3 has 15 residues. Trimming pared 7 bases from V and 1 base from J, leaving 13 bases between. Per germline, CDR1 MNHEY and CDR2 SMNVEV (reference sequence). The CDR3 DNA follows: TGTGCCAGCATTAACCGACGGGGGAACACCGGGGAGCTGTTTTTT. It specifies CASINRRGNTGELFF.

The V gene is TRBV6-5, the J gene TRBJ2-7, with 7 bases lining up with TRBD2. CDR1 is MNHEY, CDR2 SVGAGI, per germline. Unmatched junction bases numbered 6, after V lost 4 bases and J lost 0 bases. The CDR3 loop spans 15 amino acids. The CDR3 region is CASSSWGGSSYEQYF. In DNA, the CDR3 is TGTGCCAGCAGTTCCTGGGGGGGAAGCTCCTACGAGCAGTACTTC.

The rearrangement links TRBV12-5 to TRBJ2-7; no reliable D call. Germline values: CDR1 LGHNT, CDR2 FRNRAP. The CDR3 is 10 amino acids. Deletions cut 6 bases from V and 4 bases from J, with 4 bases between. CDR3 DNA: TGTGCTAGTGGCCGGTACGAGCAGTACTTC. As protein: CASGRYEQYF. The full variable domain, in which reference TRBV12-5 and TRBJ2-7 provide the parts outside the CDR3, is DARVTQTPRHKVTEMGQEVTMRCQPILGHNTVFWYRQTMMQGLELLAYFRNRAPLDDSGMPKDRFSAEMPDATLATLKIQPSEPRDSAVYFCASGRYEQYFGPGTRLTVT.

This sequence joins TRBV7-8 and TRBJ1-5, with TRBD1 as a possible D gene (5 bases). The germline CDR1 and CDR2 sequences are SGHVS and FQNEAQ. CDR3 size: 17 residues. V shed 1 base and J shed 1 base, with 14 bases lying between them. DNA of the CDR3: TGTGCCAGCAGCTTAGACCCCCCAGGGTTGAGCAATCAGCCCCAGCATTTT. Protein: CASSLDPPGLSNQPQHF.

The sample holds one count of this clone. The chain combines TRBV10-3 with TRBJ2-3, with a weak D call TRBD2 (7 bases). Per the germline V gene, CDR1 is ENHRY and CDR2 is SYGVKD. The CDR3 contains 15 residues. V was shortened by 2 bases and J by 1 base, with 10 bases between the two germline ends. In DNA, the CDR3 is TGTGCCATCAGTGAGATCGGGGGGCGCACAGATACGCAGTATTTT. Its translation is CAISEIGGRTDTQYF.

V usage is TRBV15 and J usage is TRBJ1-6; D unclear. The V gene lost 0 bases and the J gene lost 10 bases, with 13 bases spanning the gap. CDR1 and CDR2 from the germline V gene are LNHNV and YYDKDF (reference sequence). This CDR3 region has 15 residues. The CDR3 here is CATSRDWQIKSPLHF. The CDR3 DNA reads as TGTGCCACCAGCAGAGATTGGCAGATTAAATCACCCCTCCACTTT.

The CDR3: CASLTGVNTEAFF. CDR3 nucleotide sequence: TGTGCCAGCCTAACAGGGGTAAACACTGAAGCTTTCTTT. The chain couples TRBV6-6 to TRBJ1-1; TRBD1 aligns across 7 bases. CDR1 and CDR2 from the germline V gene are MNHNY and SVGAGI (reference sequence). The CDR3 is 13 residues long. With 8 bases clipped from V and 2 bases from J, the junction kept 5 bases outside the gene matches.

This chain joins TRBV7-8 and TRBJ2-7; 8 bases are a match to TRBD1. Germline V CDR1 and CDR2: SGHVS, FQNEAQ. The CDR3 sequence is 16 residues long. Trimming at V came to 5 bases and at J to 0 bases, leaving 9 bases not matched to a gene. CDR3 residues: CASSLLGQGSSYEQYF. CDR3 sequence (DNA): TGTGCCAGCAGCCTGCTAGGACAGGGTTCCTCCTACGAGCAGTACTTC.

The CDR3 reads CASSPGGTSTDTQYF. The CDR3 nucleotides read TGTGCCAGCAGCCCTGGGGGGACTAGCACAGATACGCAGTATTTT. The V gene is TRBV11-3, the J gene TRBJ2-3, with D maybe TRBD2 (6 bases). Deletions cut 5 bases from V and 0 bases from J, with 12 bases between. Germline V gene sequence: CDR1 SGHNT, CDR2 YENEEA. This CDR3 comprises 15 residues.